This record concerns one T cell receptor (beta chain) sequence. PCR involved 60 Vbeta and 13 Jbeta primers. This table comes from immunoSEQ multiplex PCR, and its TCRdb copy is limited to in-frame clones, with some not included. The data contain 100,000 to 120,000 clones, just under 80% of them singletons. The sample is drawn from a study of cytomegalovirus exposure and HLA in healthy donors. J gave up 2 bases and V 0 bases, and 13 bases lay outside the gene matches. The germline V gene encodes CDR1 MGHRA and CDR2 YSYEKL. The CDR3 spans 19 residues. The sequenced sample was PBMCs. This TCR came from a male donor in good health and CMV-seronegative. The V gene is TRBV4-1, the J gene TRBJ2-4; 7 nucleotides match TRBD2. In nucleotides, the CDR3 is TGCGCCAGCAGCCAAGAGGTCTATCCCAGCGGGGTGACCAAAAACATTCAGTACTTC. It is translated as CASSQEVYPSGVTKNIQYF.